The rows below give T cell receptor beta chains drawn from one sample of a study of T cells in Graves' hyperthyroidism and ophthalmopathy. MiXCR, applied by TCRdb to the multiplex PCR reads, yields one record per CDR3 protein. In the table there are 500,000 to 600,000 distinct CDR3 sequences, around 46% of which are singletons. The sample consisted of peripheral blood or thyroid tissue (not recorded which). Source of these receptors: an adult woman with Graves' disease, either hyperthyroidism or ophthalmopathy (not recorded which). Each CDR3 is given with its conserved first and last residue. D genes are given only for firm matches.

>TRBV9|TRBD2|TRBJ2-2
CASSVGTSTGELFF
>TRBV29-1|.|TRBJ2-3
CSVAAQDTQYF
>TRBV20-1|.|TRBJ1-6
CSARASGLLGSPLHF
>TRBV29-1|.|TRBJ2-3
CSVEAGAGEDRDTDTQYF
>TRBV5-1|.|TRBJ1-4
CASSPSPGKNCFF
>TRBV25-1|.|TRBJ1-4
CASSEFAGLREKLFF
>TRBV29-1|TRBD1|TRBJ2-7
CSFGQGSIEQYF
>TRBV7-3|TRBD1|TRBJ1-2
CASSEDRSYGYTF
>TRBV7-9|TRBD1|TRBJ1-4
CASSLDHRGLFF
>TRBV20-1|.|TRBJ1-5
CSASNSNQPQHF
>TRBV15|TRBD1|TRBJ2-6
CATSKGQDSGANVLAF
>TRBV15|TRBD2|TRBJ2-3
CATSRELAGGTDTQYF
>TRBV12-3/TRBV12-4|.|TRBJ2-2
CATKTGPNTGELFF
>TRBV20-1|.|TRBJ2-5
CSARVNGPLGDGGETQYF
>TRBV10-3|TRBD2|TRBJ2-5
CAISESLPGGMMETQYF
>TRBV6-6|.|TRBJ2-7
CASTPGRTSYEQYF
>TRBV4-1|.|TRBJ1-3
CASSQLGSGNTIYF
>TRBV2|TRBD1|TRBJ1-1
CASSRDSLTNMNTEAFF
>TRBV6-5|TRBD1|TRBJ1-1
CASSYPTGVNTEAFF
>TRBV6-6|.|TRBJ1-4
CASRGHGIAEKLFF
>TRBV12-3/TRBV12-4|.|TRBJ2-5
CASSYPTPFAGVETQYF
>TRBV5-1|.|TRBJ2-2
CASSITGNTGELFF
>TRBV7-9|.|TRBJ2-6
CASSPLQGGANVLTF
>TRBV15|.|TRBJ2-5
CATSAEGGPAGKLFFGSGTQYF
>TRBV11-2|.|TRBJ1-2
CASSLRNAPGGYTF
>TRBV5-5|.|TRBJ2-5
CASSLAAGTQYF
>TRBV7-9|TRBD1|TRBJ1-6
CASSPGQGLGSPLHF
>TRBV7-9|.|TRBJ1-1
CASSLKGGVNTEAFF
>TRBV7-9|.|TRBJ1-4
CASNPRTAVLFF
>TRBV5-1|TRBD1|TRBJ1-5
CASSDGTGRQPQHF
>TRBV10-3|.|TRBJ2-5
CAISDDYRQETQYF
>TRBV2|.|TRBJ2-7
CASSQRDEQYF
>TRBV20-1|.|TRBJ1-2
CSARGGGLSGGYTF
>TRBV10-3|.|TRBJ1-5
CALQVDQPQHF
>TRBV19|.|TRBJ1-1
CASSIGWETEAFF
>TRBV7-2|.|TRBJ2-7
CASSLDGGNLGEQYF
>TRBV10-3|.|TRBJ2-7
CAISELRQGGEDEQYF
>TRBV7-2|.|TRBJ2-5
CASSPNLAETQYF
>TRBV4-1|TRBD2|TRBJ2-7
CASSSSGEQYF
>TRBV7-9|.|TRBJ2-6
CASSSQARANVLTF
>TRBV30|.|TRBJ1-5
CAWSVPGASNQPQHF
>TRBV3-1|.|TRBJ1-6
CASSQVQGDSPLHF
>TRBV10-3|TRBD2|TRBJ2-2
CAIRGTSERNGELFF
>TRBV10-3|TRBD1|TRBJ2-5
CAINPDRGETQYF
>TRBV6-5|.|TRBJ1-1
CASTKQAERRGLISEAFF
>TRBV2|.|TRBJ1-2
CASSEGLSEISLHGYTF
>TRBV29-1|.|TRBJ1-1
CSALGAVNTEAFF
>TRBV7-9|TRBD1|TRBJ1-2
CASSTGASGINYGYTF
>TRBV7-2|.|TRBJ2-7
CASSPPYGRSLLYEQYF
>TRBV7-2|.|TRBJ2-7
CASSSIRGGSYEQYF
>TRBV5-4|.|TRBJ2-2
CASSLESALTGELFF
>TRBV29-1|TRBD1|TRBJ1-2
CSVEVQGFYGYTF
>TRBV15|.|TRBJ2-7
CATSSNPRGMREQYF
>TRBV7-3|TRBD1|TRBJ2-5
CASSLGQAGETQYF